This TCR beta chain comes out of a study of blood T cell repertoires in COVID-19. Study information: The United States, Italy and Spain supplied acute and convalescent COVID-19 samples.

Generated by immunoSEQ multiplex PCR, the TCRdb table keeps only in-frame clones and is missing some. This sample has tens of thousands of clones, with roughly 86% found just once. V was clipped by 3 bases and J by 13 bases, with 15 bases between them. Looked up from germline, CDR1 is MNHEY and CDR2 is SMNVEV (reference sequence). The CDR3 covers 12 residues. The sample was peripheral blood. This clonotype originated in an elderly woman in a cohort sampled during active or convalescent COVID-19. The J gene is TRBJ1-2, the V gene TRBV27; TRBD1 is a possible D gene (5 bases). The CDR3 DNA reads TGTGCCAGCAGTTTTCTGGGAGGGACGGGCACCTTC. Translating gives CASSFLGGTGTF.